Sequencing of this TCR beta chain was carried out in a study of beta chain features in type 1 diabetes. About the study: Patients shared similar age, gender and cell yields with healthy donors. Study results and limitations: Researchers report that Type 1 diabetes patients had moderately but significantly shorter TCRB CDR3s across all four CD4+ subsets. Shorter templates may be favored by PCR, equally so in patients and controls.

CDR1 MGHDK and CDR2 SYGVNS come from the germline V gene. The V end lost 1 base, the J end lost 4 bases, and 13 bases lay between the germline ends. The CDR3 has 15 amino acids. Reverse transcription of all isolated RNA meant that expressed TCRB transcripts were sequenced. Clones were sequenced by immunoSEQ multiplex PCR, and TCRdb holds only the in-frame ones, with some missing. Altogether about 740,000 clones are present, around an eighth being singletons, with the ten largest covering less than 0.025%. On this clone itself: Its specificity is unknown.

This sequence originates from a man between 18 and 35 years old with type 1 diabetes. The rearrangement uses TRBV25-1 and TRBJ1-1, with no clear D. The sample was naive CD4+ T cells from blood. The CDR3 region has the DNA TGTGCCAGCAGTGAATCTTTGGTTATTAGCACTGAAGCTTTCTTT. Its protein is CASSESLVISTEAFF.